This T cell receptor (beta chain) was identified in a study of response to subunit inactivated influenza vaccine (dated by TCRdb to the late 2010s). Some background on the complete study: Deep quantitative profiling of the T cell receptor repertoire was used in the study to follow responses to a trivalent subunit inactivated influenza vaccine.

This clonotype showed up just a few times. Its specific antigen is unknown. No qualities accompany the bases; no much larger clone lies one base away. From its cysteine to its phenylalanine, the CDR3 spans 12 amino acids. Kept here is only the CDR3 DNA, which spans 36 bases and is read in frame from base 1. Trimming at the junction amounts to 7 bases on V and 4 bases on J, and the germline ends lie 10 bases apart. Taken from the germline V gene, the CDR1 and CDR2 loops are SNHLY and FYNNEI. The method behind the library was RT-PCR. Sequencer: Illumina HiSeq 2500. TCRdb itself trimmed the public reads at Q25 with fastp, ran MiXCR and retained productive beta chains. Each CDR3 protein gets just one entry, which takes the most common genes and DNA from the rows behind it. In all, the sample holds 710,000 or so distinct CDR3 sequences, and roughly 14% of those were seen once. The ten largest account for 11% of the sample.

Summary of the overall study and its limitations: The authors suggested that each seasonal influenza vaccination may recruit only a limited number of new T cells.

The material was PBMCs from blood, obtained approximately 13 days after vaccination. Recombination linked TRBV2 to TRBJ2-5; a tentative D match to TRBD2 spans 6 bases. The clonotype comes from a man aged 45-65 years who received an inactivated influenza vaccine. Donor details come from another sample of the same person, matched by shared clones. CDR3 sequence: CASTMGGETQYF. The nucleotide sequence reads TGTGCCAGCACTATGGGGGGAGAGACCCAGTACTTC.